This T cell receptor beta chain was sequenced during a study of cytomegalovirus exposure and HLA in healthy donors. Study conclusions and caveats: Most sequenced TCRs were rare (though some public TCRs occurred in many donors).

To note about this clone: Its target is unknown.

The study ran its PCR with 60 Vbeta and 13 Jbeta primers. TCRdb's copy holds only in-frame clones and misses some; the assay was immunoSEQ multiplex PCR. The sample carries about 93,000 clones, less than 80% recorded once. This receptor was identified in a woman aged 40 to 50 in good health and CMV-seronegative. Input material: PBMCs.

In DNA form, the CDR3 reads TGTGCCAGCAGATCGGACAGCCGGTGGGGGCCCCGGACCCAGTACTTC. It is translated as CASRSDSRWGPRTQYF. This sequence joins TRBV2 and TRBJ2-5, with a possible D match to TRBD1 (6 bases). Trimming left V 6 bases short and J 7 bases short, with 24 bases between. Per the germline V gene, CDR1 is SNHLY and CDR2 is FYNNEI. This CDR3 is built from 16 residues.